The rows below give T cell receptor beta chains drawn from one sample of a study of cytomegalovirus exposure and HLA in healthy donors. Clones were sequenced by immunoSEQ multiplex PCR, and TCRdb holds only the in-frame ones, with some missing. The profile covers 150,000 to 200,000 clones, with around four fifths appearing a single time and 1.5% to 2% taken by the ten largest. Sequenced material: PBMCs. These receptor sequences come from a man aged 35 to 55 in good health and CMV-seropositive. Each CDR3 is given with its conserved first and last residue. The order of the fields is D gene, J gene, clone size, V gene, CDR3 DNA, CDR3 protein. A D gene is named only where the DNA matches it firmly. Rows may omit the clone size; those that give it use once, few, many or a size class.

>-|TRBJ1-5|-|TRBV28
TGTGCCAGCACCGAGCCGACAGGCCTACAGCCCCAGCATTTT
CASTEPTGLQPQHF
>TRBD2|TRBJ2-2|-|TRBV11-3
TGTGCCAGCAGCTTAGCCCAGCGGGAGGGCCGAGGCACCGGGGAGCTGTTTTTT
CASSLAQREGRGTGELFF
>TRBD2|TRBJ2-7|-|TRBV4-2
TGTGCCAGCAGCCAAGATTGGAGCGGGGGATACGAGCAGTACTTC
CASSQDWSGGYEQYF
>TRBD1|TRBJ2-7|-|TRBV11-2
TGTGCCAGCAGCTACGGACAGGGGAGTCTCGAGCAGTACTTC
CASSYGQGSLEQYF
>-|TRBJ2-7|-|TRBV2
TGTGCCAGCAGTCTCCTCTCCTACGAGCAGTACTTC
CASSLLSYEQYF
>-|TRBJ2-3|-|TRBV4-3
TGCGCCAGCAGCCCTGGCGGAGATACGCAGTATTTT
CASSPGGDTQYF
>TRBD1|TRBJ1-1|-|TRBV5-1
TGCGCCAGCAGCCCAGGACAGGGGATGGCAGCTTTCTTT
CASSPGQGMAAFF
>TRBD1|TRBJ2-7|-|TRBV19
TGTGCCAGTAGTATGACAGGGCCTACCTACGAGCAGTACTTC
CASSMTGPTYEQYF
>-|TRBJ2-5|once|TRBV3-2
TGTGCCAGCAGCCCGACTCAGTACTTC
CASSPTQYF
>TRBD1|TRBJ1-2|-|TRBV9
TGTGCCAGCAGCGGACTGACAGGGTATAATGGCTACACCTTC
CASSGLTGYNGYTF
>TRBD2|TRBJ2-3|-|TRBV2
TGTGCCACCACTAGCGGGGGAAGCACAGATACGCAGTATTTT
CATTSGGSTDTQYF
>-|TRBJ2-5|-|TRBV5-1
TGCGCCAGCTCCCTAGGTAGCGGAGAGACCCAGTACTTC
CASSLGSGETQYF
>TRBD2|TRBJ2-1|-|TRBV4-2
TGTGCCAGCAGCCAAGGGACGACTAGCGGGAGTGGTGTGTTCTTC
CASSQGTTSGSGVFF
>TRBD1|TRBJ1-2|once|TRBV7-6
TGTGCCAGCAGCTTAGGAGAGATGGGGACAGGCGGGGTGGGCTACACCTTC
CASSLGEMGTGGVGYTF
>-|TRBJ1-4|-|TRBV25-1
TGTGCCAGCAGCCCCATGCGGGGGGAAGGAGAAAAACTGTTTTTT
CASSPMRGEGEKLFF
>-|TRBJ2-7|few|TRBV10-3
TGTGCCATCAGAGGGGGGGCCTACGAGCAGTACTTC
CAIRGGAYEQYF
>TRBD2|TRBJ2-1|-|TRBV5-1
TGCGCCAGCAGCTTCATGGGGACTAGCGGGAGTTCCCCTTACAATGAGCAGTTCTTC
CASSFMGTSGSSPYNEQFF
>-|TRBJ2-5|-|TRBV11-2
TGTGCCAGCAGCTTCACGGGGTCGGAGACCCAGTACTTC
CASSFTGSETQYF
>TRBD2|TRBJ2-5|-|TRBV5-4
TGTGCCAGCAGCTCAGGGACTAGCGGGAAAGAGACCCAGTACTTC
CASSSGTSGKETQYF
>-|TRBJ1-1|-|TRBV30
TGTGCCTGGGCCCCGGGACACCCCGGCTCTGAAGCTTTCTTT
CAWAPGHPGSEAFF
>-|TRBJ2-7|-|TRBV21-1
TGTGCCAGAAGACTAGCGGGAGAACACTACGAGCAGTACTTC
CARRLAGEHYEQYF
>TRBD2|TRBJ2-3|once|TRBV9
TGTGCCAGCCAGGGGGGTAGCGGGAGTTCAGATACGCAGTATTTT
CASQGGSGSSDTQYF
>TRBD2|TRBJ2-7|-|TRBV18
TGTGCCAGCTCGCCCATTAGCGGGACTCACTACGAGCAGTACTTC
CASSPISGTHYEQYF
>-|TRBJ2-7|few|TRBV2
TGTGCCAGCAGTGAATGGCCCTTTGGATTTGCAGGGAAGACAGCCGAGCAGTACTTC
CASSEWPFGFAGKTAEQYF
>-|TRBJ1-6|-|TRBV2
TGTGCCATCCCAACGCGGGCAGGCGGCTATAATTCACCCCTCCACTTT
CAIPTRAGGYNSPLHF
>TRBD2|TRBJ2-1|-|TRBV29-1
TGCAGCGTAGCTCCGGGACTAGCGGAGCAGTTCTTC
CSVAPGLAEQFF
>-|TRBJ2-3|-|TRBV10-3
TGTGCCATCAGTGGTACAAGGGGGGGAACAGATACGCAGTATTTT
CAISGTRGGTDTQYF
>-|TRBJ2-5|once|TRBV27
TGTGCCAGCAGTTCTTTTTCAGGGATCCAAGAGACCCAGTACTTC
CASSSFSGIQETQYF
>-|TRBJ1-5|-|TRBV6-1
TGTGCCAGCAGTGAAGGGCCCCCCGGGGCCCAGCATTTT
CASSEGPPGAQHF
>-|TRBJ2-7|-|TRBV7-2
TGTGCCAGCAGCTGGGGGGAATCCCTTTACGAGCAGTACTTC
CASSWGESLYEQYF
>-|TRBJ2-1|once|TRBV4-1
TGCGCCAGCAGCCAAGAGGGGAGGAGGGCGTTCTTC
CASSQEGRRAFF
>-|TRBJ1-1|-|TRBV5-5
TGTGCCAGCAGCTTGGATGGGGGCAGGGCATCTGAAGCTTTCTTT
CASSLDGGRASEAFF
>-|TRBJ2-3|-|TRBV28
TGTGCCAGCAGTTTAGGGGCCAGGGTAGCAGATACGCAGTATTTT
CASSLGARVADTQYF
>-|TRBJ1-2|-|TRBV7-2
TGTGCCAGCAGCCCTTCCTATGGCTACACCTTC
CASSPSYGYTF
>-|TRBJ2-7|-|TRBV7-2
TGTGCCAGCAGCTTAGGTTGGCGGGGGCACTACGAGCAGTACTTC
CASSLGWRGHYEQYF
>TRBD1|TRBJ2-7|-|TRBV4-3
TGCGCCAGCAGCATCCGGACAGGACCCCACGAGCAGTACTTC
CASSIRTGPHEQYF
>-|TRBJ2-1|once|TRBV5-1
TGCGCCAGCAGCTTCTCCGGGACTCCTCAGTTCTTC
CASSFSGTPQFF
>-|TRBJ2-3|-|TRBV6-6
TGTGCCAGCACCGGTCAGGGTGATACGCAGTATTTT
CASTGQGDTQYF
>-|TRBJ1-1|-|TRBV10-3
TGTGCCATCAGCCGGGACATAAAGAACACTGAAGCTTTCTTT
CAISRDIKNTEAFF
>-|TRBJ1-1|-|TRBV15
TGTGCCACCAGCATAAGACAGAGCAACACTGAAGCTTTCTTT
CATSIRQSNTEAFF
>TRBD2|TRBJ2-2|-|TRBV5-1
TGCGCCAGCAGCCGGGGACTAGCGGGAGATGTTGACACCGGGGAGCTGTTTTTT
CASSRGLAGDVDTGELFF